This record covers a single T cell receptor (beta chain). The table lists this clone with a count of one. No antigen is known for it. No per-base quality is available; no much larger clone lies one base away. These data are taken from a study of PD-L1 blockade in urothelial cancer (dated by TCRdb to about 2017). Broadly, across the study: Therapy was started in the mid-2010s for all patients, and atezolizumab 1,200 mg was administered intravenously every 3 weeks. The study was an exploratory multi-omic analysis of somatic, immune and clinical correlates of response to PD-L1 blockade with atezolizumab in urothelial cancer. In the same patients, pretreatment tumors underwent whole exome sequencing and RNA sequencing in addition to TCR sequencing. Pretreatment tumor samples, along with matched peripheral blood serially collected before and after atezolizumab treatment, were subjected to TCR sequencing. Patients had an ECOG performance status of 0 or 1 and had received between 0 and 3 prior chemotherapy regimens. About 85% of the roughly 29 patients were males with bladder-origin urothelial cancer, and about 65% of the roughly 30 reported a prior smoking history. Blood samples yielded a median of around 130,000 T cells and around 80,000 unique TCRs, with median clonality roughly 0.084. Several patients reached durable clinical benefit, while 15 to 25 patients did not. Approximately 29 patients had pretreatment blood TCR-seq, roughly 25 had at least one posttreatment blood collection, and roughly 25 had tumor TCR-seq. Durable clinical benefit was defined as progression-free survival longer than 6 months, and TCR features were also tested against progression-free and overall survival. Blood samples were analyzed at 3 weeks after treatment start (second dose) and at 6 weeks after treatment start. Summary of the overall study and its limitations: Patients with durable benefit showed greater expansion of tumor-associated TCR clones in peripheral blood 3 weeks after starting treatment (n of about 20, p = 0.022). A pretreatment peripheral blood TCR clonality below the median was linked to improved progression-free and overall survival. Because of the small sample size (n ≈ 29) and the many exploratory analyses performed, the results are intended to be regarded as hypothesis-generating.

Each PCR received spiked-in synthetic TCR analog templates so that absolute template abundance could be estimated from read counts. Using the immunoSEQ assay, TCRbeta CDR3 regions were amplified from genomic DNA with bias-controlled V and J gene primers. Sequencing of rearranged TCRbeta segments was performed at approximately 20X coverage. In the source study's methods: Clustering was used to correct sequencing errors, and CDR3s were annotated against IMGT so that V, D and J genes could be assigned. Downstream analyses used only productive TCRbeta rearrangements, leaving out any out-of-frame or stop-codon sequences. To compute clonality, Shannon entropy was normalized by the log of the number of unique productive sequences and then subtracted from one. Clones differing between time points or between blood and tumor were identified by Fisher's exact test with Benjamini-Hochberg correction at adjusted p below 0.01. As stored in TCRdb, this immuneACCESS dataset retains in-frame rearrangements with V and J assigned. A fraction of the clones does not appear; measured against another copy, unresolved V genes explain less than half of the discrepancy, and the remainder lacks a known reason. Clone size and the V and J calls come from that table; the DNA yielded D and trimming. Within this sample are around 62,000 clones, with approximately 91% of them counted one time only. The ten largest clones represent around 11% of the sample.

CDR1 and CDR2 were assigned from the germline V gene (reference sequence) as SGHKS and YYEKEE. V is shortened by 4 bases, J by 4 bases, and the region joining them spans 12 bases. The CDR3 numbers 15 residues from cysteine through phenylalanine. Only the CDR3 DNA stays, 45 bases, in frame from base 1. Read against the paper, the sample's time point label means: peripheral blood 6 weeks after treatment start. The cohort included 29 patients with locally advanced or metastatic urothelial carcinoma who were treated at Memorial Sloan Kettering on a trial protocol. Peripheral blood mononuclear cells were collected pretreatment and during treatment, with between 1 and 8 total time points obtained per patient. The Qiagen DNeasy Blood extraction kit was used to purify genomic DNA from total PBMCs and tumor samples. PBMCs were collected pretreatment and during treatment, and were isolated and stored as previously described.

This clonotype originated in a man in his 60s with urothelial cancer. This sample comprised PBMCs, obtained around atezolizumab (anti-PD-L1) treatment. The chain uses TRBV5-5 and TRBJ1-6; 6 matching bases give a weak D call of TRBD1. The bases read TGTGCCAGCAGCAACAGGGATCTTTATAATTCACCCCTCCACTTT. Its coded protein is CASSNRDLYNSPLHF.